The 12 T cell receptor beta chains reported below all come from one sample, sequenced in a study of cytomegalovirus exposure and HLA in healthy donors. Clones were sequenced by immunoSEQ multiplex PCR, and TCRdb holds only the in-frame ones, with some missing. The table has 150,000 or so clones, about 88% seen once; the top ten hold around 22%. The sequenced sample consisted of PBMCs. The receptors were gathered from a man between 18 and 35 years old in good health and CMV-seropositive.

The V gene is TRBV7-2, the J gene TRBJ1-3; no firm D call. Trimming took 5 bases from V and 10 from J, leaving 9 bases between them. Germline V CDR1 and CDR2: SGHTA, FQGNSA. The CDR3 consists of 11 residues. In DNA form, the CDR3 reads TGTGCCAGCAGCCCGGGGTCGACCATATATTTT. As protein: CASSPGSTIYF.

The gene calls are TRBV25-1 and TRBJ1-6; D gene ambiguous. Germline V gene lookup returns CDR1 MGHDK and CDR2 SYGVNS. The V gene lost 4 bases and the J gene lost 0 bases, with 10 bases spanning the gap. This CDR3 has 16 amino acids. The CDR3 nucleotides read TGTGCCAGCAGTGGGAGCGGGAGCTCCTATAATTCACCCCTCCACTTT. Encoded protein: CASSGSGSSYNSPLHF.

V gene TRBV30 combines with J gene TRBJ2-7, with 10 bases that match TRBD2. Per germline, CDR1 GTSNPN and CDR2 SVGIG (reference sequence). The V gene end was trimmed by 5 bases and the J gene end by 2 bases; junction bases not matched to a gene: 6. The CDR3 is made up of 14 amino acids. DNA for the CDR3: TGTGCCTGGGGTAGCGGGAGGCAACCCTACGAGCAGTACTTC. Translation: CAWGSGRQPYEQYF. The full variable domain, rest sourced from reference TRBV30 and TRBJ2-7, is SQTIHQWPATLVQPVGSPLSLECTVEGTSNPNLYWYRQAAGRGLQLLFYSVGIGQISSEVPQNLSASRPQDRQFILSSKKLLLSDSGFYLCAWGSGRQPYEQYFGPGTRLTVT.

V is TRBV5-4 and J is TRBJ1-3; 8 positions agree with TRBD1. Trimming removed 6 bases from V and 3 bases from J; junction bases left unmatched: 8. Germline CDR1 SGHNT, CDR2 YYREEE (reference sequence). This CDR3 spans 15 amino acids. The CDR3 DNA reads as TGTGCCAGCACCCTCGACAGGGGAAGTGGAAACACCATATATTTT. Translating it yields CASTLDRGSGNTIYF.

The CDR3 DNA sequence: TGTGCCAGCAGTGGACAGGACCCCTCTACCGAGCAGTACTTC. It codes for CASSGQDPSTEQYF. V is TRBV6-1 and J is TRBJ2-7; perhaps TRBD1 as D (6 bases). This CDR3 contains 14 residues. Trimming shortened V by 4 bases and J by 6 bases, and 16 bases separated the two germline ends. The germline CDR1 and CDR2 sequences are MNHNS and SASEGT.

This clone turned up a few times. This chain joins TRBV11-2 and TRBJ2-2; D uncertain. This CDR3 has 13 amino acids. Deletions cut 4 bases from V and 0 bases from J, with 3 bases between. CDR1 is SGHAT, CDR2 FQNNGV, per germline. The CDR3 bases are TGTGCCAGCAGCTACACGAACACCGGGGAGCTGTTTTTT. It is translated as CASSYTNTGELFF.

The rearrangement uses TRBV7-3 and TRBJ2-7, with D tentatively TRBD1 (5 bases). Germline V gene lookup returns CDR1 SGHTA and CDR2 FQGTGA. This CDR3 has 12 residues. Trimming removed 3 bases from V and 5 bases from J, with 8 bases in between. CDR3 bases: TGTGCCAGCAGCTTTCAGGGTCACGAGCAGTACTTC. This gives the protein CASSFQGHEQYF.

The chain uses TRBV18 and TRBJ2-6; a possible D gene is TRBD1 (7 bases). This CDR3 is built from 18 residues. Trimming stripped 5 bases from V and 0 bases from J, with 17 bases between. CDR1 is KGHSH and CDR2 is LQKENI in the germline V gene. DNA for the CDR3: TGTGCCAGCTCAAGCGCAGGGGGGTCCGACTCTGGGGCCAACGTCCTGACTTTC. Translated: CASSSAGGSDSGANVLTF.

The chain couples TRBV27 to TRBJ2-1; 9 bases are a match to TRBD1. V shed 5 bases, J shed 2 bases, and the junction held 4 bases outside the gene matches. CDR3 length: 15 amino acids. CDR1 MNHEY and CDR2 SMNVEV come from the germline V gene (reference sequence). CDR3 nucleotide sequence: TGTGCCAGCAGTGTGGGACAGGGCCCCTACAATGAGCAGTTCTTC. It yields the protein CASSVGQGPYNEQFF.

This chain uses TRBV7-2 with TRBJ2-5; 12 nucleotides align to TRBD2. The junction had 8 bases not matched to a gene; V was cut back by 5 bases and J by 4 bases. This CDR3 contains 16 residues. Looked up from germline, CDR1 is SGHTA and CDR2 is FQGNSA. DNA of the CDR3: TGTGCCAGCAGCCCCGGGCTAGCGGGGGGGGGAGAGACCCAGTACTTC. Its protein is CASSPGLAGGGETQYF.

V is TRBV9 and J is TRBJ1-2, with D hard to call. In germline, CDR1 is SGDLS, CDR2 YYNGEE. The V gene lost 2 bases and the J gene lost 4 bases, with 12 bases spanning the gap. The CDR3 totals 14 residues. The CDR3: CASSVGSHTYGYTF. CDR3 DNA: TGTGCCAGCAGCGTCGGGTCGCATACCTATGGCTACACCTTC.

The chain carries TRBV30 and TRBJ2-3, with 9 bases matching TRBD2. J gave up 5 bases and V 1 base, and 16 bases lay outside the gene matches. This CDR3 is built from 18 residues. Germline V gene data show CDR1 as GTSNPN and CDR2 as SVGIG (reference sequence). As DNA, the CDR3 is TGTGCCTGGAGTGCTAAACACGGCGCGGGAGGGCTTGGAGATACGCAGTATTTT. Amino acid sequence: CAWSAKHGAGGLGDTQYF.